The table lists the clone carrying this TCR beta chain with many counts. The target antigen is unknown. Original handling: Clonotypes per individual ranged from about 85,000 to nearly 550,000. TCRdb processed the 5' RACE reads anew with MiXCR; each CDR3 protein has one entry. The V and J calls and clone size are TCRdb's, not the authors'. In the table there are 350,000 to 450,000 distinct CDR3 sequences, 25% to 35% of which are singletons. Trimming cost V 0 bases and J 8 bases, with 7 bases left between them. The CDR3 loop spans 11 amino acids. CDR1 SQVTM and CDR2 ANQGSEA come from the germline V gene. This record comes from a study of identical twins' blood T cells. Study conclusions and caveats: Shared CDR3 clonotype counts tracked mainly the product of cloneset sizes.

What was sequenced was PBMCs. The TCR was taken from a woman aged 18-50 years in good health. V and J are TRBV29-1 and TRBJ1-2; D is unclear. The CDR3 spells CSVEDRVGYTF. CDR3 DNA: TGCAGCGTTGAAGATCGGGTCGGCTACACCTTC.